This TCR beta chain was found in a study of T cell responses to AZD1222 COVID-19 vaccine. The CDR3 extends over 13 amino acids. The germline V gene has CDR1 SQVTM and CDR2 ANQGSEA. Trimming took 6 bases from V and 0 from J; bases not matched to a gene: 2. On this clone itself: Its antigen is unidentified.

TCRdb keeps only in-frame clones here, not all; method: immunoSEQ multiplex PCR. In the table there are roughly 190,000 clones, roughly nine tenths of which are singletons. Samples with a second dose at about 4 or about 12 weeks were pooled together. Regarding the study as a whole: Across spike, vaccine-associated CD4 TCRs were found, dominant at 160-218 and 743-854. The sample set comprised mostly white British donors with more females, and clonal diversity was possibly underestimated. Nearly half of spike-specific TCRs reportedly target unmutated variant regions.

The sequences come from peripheral blood, collected 28 days after the second AZD1222 dose. The rearrangement joins TRBV29-1 to TRBJ2-7; TRBD1 agrees at 10 bases. The receptor's source is an adult who received the AZD1222 COVID-19 vaccine. The CDR3 bases are TGCAGCGTGGACAGGGGGTCCTCCTACGAGCAGTACTTC. Translation: CSVDRGSSYEQYF.